The 17 T cell receptor beta chains in this list originate from one sample, sequenced in a study of T cells expressing NK-cell markers (dated by TCRdb to 2020 to 2022). Libraries were constructed by 5' RACE. Sequencing took place on an Illumina HiSeq 2000. Following reprocessing of the reads by TCRdb, the data hold one row per CDR3 protein sequence and no DNA is available. The sample table holds approximately 460,000 distinct CDR3 sequences. Clones ranked in the top ten supply more than 7% of the sample. Sample: blood T cells: a sorted CD56 or NKG2C T cell subset, CD4+ or CD8+ T cells, or bulk PBMC T cells (not recorded which). These receptor sequences come from a woman between 18 and 70 years old in good health.

V is TRBV7-2 and J is TRBJ2-3. Germline loops: CDR1 SGHTA, CDR2 FQGNSA. The CDR3 length is 13 residues. The CDR3 spells CASSLFAADTQYF.

The chain recombines TRBV10-3 with TRBJ1-5. The CDR3 is made up of 13 amino acids. Per germline, CDR1 ENHRY and CDR2 SYGVKD. CDR3 amino acids: CAISRGGEQPQHF.

This rearrangement joins TRBV20-1 to TRBJ2-5. CDR1 is DFQATT and CDR2 is SNEGSKA in the germline V gene (reference sequence). This CDR3 spans 16 amino acids. CDR3 in amino acids: CSARDGVIPYQETQYF.

V usage is TRBV6-5 and J usage is TRBJ1-1. CDR1 is MNHEY, CDR2 SVGAGI, per germline. CDR3 length: 15 residues. CDR3 amino acids: CASSYSAPGNTEAFF.

V gene TRBV7-2 combines with J gene TRBJ1-3; as DNA is missing, the TRBD1 call by TCRdb cannot be tested. Germline CDR1 SGHTA, CDR2 FQGNSA. The CDR3 sequence is 15 residues long. The chain's CDR3 is CASSPGTGSGNTIYF.

This chain connects TRBV4-3 to TRBJ2-7; the TCRdb call, TRBD2, lacks DNA for checking. The CDR3 covers 16 residues. CDR1 is LGHNA, CDR2 YSLEER, per germline. CDR3 loop: CASSQDGASGGKEQYF.

The chain recombines TRBV14 with TRBJ1-1; the TCRdb call, TRBD1, lacks DNA for checking. Germline CDR1 reads SGHDN; CDR2 reads FVKESK. This CDR3 has 15 residues. This CDR3 reads CASSHAGGVMNEAFF.

This chain links TRBV5-4 with TRBJ2-2; the D gene TCRdb calls, TRBD1, cannot be checked with no DNA. Germline CDR1 is SGHNT and CDR2 is YYREEE (reference sequence). The CDR3 has 16 amino acids. Here the CDR3 reads CASSPALGVNTGELFF.

The chain has TRBV6-5 and TRBJ2-3; the D call from TCRdb, TRBD2, cannot be confirmed without DNA. Germline CDR1 is MNHEY and CDR2 is SVGAGI. This CDR3 is built from 19 residues. The CDR3: CASSYSPSLADGTTDTQYF.

The rearrangement joins TRBV7-2 to TRBJ2-1; TCRdb names TRBD2, which stays unverified in the absence of DNA. CDR1 and CDR2 (germline): SGHTA, FQGNSA. There are 15 residues in the CDR3. The CDR3 spells CASSLEPSGANEQFF.

The chain employs TRBV19 and TRBJ1-1; TCRdb returns TRBD1, unconfirmable since there is no DNA. Per germline, CDR1 LNHDA and CDR2 SQIVND (reference sequence). The CDR3 spans 16 residues. The CDR3 reads CASSNRDRDYDTEAFF.

J is TRBJ2-1 and V is TRBV20-1; the D call of TRBD2 rests on TCRdb alone, since no DNA is present to check it. The germline CDR1 and CDR2 sequences are DFQATT and SNEGSKA (reference sequence). This CDR3 contains 15 residues. CDR3: CSARDLGGHYNEQFF.

V is TRBV7-2 and J is TRBJ2-3; the TCRdb D gene call, TRBD1, has no DNA to confirm it. Germline V gene data show CDR1 as SGHTA and CDR2 as FQGNSA. This CDR3 comprises 14 residues. CDR3 loop: CASSSGGSTDTQYF.

V is TRBV7-2 and J is TRBJ2-1; TCRdb names TRBD2, which stays unverified in the absence of DNA. The germline V gene has CDR1 SGHTA and CDR2 FQGNSA. CDR3 length equals 16 residues. This CDR3 reads CASSPLAVPSYNEQFF.

The chain combines TRBV29-1 with TRBJ1-1; TCRdb calls TRBD1, which cannot be checked without DNA. The CDR3 has 12 residues. Germline V gene sequence: CDR1 SQVTM, CDR2 ANQGSEA. The CDR3 spells CSVVSDSFEAFF. Supplemented by reference TRBV29-1 and TRBJ1-1, the full variable domain reads SAVISQKPSRDICQRGTSLTIQCQVDSQVTMMFWYRQQPGQSLTLIATANQGSEATYESGFVIDKFPISRPNLTFSTLTVSNMSPEDSSIYLCSVVSDSFEAFFGQGTRLTVV.

The rearrangement links TRBV11-2 to TRBJ2-1; checking the TCRdb D call of TRBD2 is not possible without DNA. The CDR3 runs to 21 residues. CDR1 is SGHAT and CDR2 is FQNNGV in the germline V gene. CDR3 region: CASSLEPSIAGGLSSYNEQFF.

The chain couples TRBV20-1 to TRBJ2-2; TCRdb gives TRBD2 as the D gene, but with no DNA this cannot be confirmed. CDR1 and CDR2 from the germline V gene are DFQATT and SNEGSKA (reference sequence). The CDR3 spans 14 residues. The CDR3 reads CSATPGGPPGELFF.